This TCR beta chain was sequenced for a study of PD-1 blockade in mismatch repair-deficient tumors. All patients were mismatch repair deficient, assessed by either PCR or immunohistochemistry. Repertoires were generated with immunoSEQ multiplex PCR, while TCRdb's copy carries only in-frame clones and drops some. Among tens of thousands of clones listed, more than 80% were seen once. V trimming: 7 bases; J trimming: 2 bases; junction bases outside the gene matches: 4. CDR3 length: 13 residues. Germline CDR1 reads MNHNS; CDR2 reads SASEGT. Source: peripheral blood, taken 12 weeks after starting pembrolizumab. This receptor was taken from an adult with mismatch repair-deficient cancer. The chain recombines TRBV6-1 with TRBJ2-7; TRBD1 matches 8 bases. The CDR3, as DNA: TGTGCCAGCAATGGACAGGGCCCCTACGAGCAGTACTTC. Translating gives CASNGQGPYEQYF.